This entry describes one TCR beta chain. Method: immunoSEQ multiplex PCR; TCRdb's copy keeps in-frame clones and lacks some. The sample has approximately 100,000 clones, less than 85% seen once. The data belong to a study of blood T cell repertoires in COVID-19. The germline CDR1 and CDR2 sequences are SEHNR and FQNEAQ (reference sequence). Trimming pared 5 bases from V and 2 bases from J, leaving 9 bases between. The CDR3 spans 14 residues. This clonotype originated in a woman in her 70s with active or convalescent COVID-19. This chain joins TRBV7-9 and TRBJ1-4; no clear D. Sequenced input: peripheral blood. The CDR3 bases are TGTGCCAGCAGCCGAGGGTGGACTAATGAAAAACTGTTTTTT. As protein: CASSRGWTNEKLFF.